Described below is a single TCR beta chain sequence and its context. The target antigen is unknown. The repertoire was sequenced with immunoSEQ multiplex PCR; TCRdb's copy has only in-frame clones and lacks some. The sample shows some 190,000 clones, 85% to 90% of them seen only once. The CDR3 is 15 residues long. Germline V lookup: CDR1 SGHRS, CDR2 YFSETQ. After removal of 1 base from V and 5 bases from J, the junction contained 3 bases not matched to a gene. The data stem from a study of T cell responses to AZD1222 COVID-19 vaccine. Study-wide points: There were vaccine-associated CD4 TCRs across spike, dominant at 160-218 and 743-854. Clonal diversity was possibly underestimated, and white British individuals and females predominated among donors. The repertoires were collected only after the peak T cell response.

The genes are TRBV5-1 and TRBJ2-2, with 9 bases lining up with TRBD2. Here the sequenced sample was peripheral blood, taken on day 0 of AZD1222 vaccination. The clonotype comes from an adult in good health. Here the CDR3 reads CASSLSAGGTGELFF. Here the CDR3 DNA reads TGCGCCAGCAGCTTGTCGGCGGGGGGGACCGGGGAGCTGTTTTTT.